These T cell receptor beta chains were read from a single sample in a study of Ad26.COV2.S vaccination and SARS-CoV-2 variants. Repertoires were generated with immunoSEQ multiplex PCR, while TCRdb's copy carries only in-frame clones and drops some. The data contain about 350,000 clones, about nine tenths of them singletons. The material was peripheral blood, obtained in a trial of Ad26.COV2.S vaccine versus placebo. The receptors shown here come from a person aged 18-60 years who received the Ad26.COV2.S COVID-19 vaccine or a placebo. CDR3s leave out the opening cysteine and the closing phenylalanine or tryptophan. Clone size is shown for a subset of rows, as once, few, many or a class of expanded clone.

clone size	J gene	V gene	CDR3 protein
once	TRBJ2-1	TRBV7-3	ASSPLRDRIAYNEQF
NA	TRBJ1-2	TRBV28	ASSETGSYGYT
NA	TRBJ2-7	TRBV19	ATRVFASGGVIYEQY
NA	TRBJ2-7	TRBV7-2	ASSLDVSLASYEQY
NA	TRBJ1-5	TRBV6-1	ASSEALSGGLSNQPQH
NA	TRBJ1-4	TRBV11-1	ASSLWGDGKLF
NA	TRBJ2-7	TRBV4-3	ASSQGVWTGSYEQY
NA	TRBJ1-2	TRBV7-8	ASSFRQDPYGYT
NA	TRBJ1-4	TRBV10-3	AISSGQGAFSEKLF
NA	TRBJ2-1	TRBV29-1	SGLGDNEQF
few	TRBJ1-1	TRBV30	AWDRIEAF
NA	TRBJ2-1	TRBV5-6	ASSKPPQRPSYNEQF
NA	TRBJ2-2	TRBV5-4	ASSLGSGRNTGELF
NA	TRBJ1-3	TRBV4-1	ASSQDEGTGNTIY
NA	TRBJ2-3	TRBV7-9	ASSSDRGTDTQY
NA	TRBJ2-7	TRBV11-3	ASSLGHTYEQY
NA	TRBJ2-1	TRBV19	ASSARLSYNEQF
NA	TRBJ2-1	TRBV6-1	ASSEAGREPV
NA	TRBJ1-1	TRBV3-1/TRBV3-2	ASSQLPDTEAF
NA	TRBJ2-3	TRBV9	ASSVGGAHDTQY
NA	TRBJ2-7	TRBV14	ASSHADRYYEQY
NA	TRBJ1-1	TRBV28	ASSQQAMNTEAF
few	TRBJ1-3	TRBV19	ASSLLTGQVGNTIY
NA	TRBJ1-1	TRBV6-1	ASSLYSNLNTEAF
NA	TRBJ1-1	TRBV5-4	ASSLVTAEMNTEAF
NA	TRBJ1-1	TRBV28	ASLTSSGGTEAF
NA	TRBJ2-7	TRBV4-3	ASSQGVSGYSYEQY
NA	TRBJ2-7	TRBV5-6	ASSSPGVGGRV
once	TRBJ1-5	TRBV19	ASSPGRSNQPQH
NA	TRBJ2-3	TRBV6-4	ASSKLAGADTQY
NA	TRBJ1-3	TRBV9	ASSIRGDGSGNTIY
NA	TRBJ2-6	TRBV19	ASSIMTGSGANVLT
NA	TRBJ1-5	TRBV6-5	ASSSGGGNQPQH
NA	TRBJ1-2	TRBV7-9	ASSSRTGVDGYT
NA	TRBJ1-1	TRBV18	ASSPPAANTEAF
NA	TRBJ1-5	TRBV7-2	ASSLGGGNQPQH
NA	TRBJ2-2	TRBV11-2	ASSLNPNTGELF